This T cell receptor beta chain was recorded in a study of T cell responses to AZD1222 COVID-19 vaccine. Findings of the study overall: Repertoires were obtained only post-peak T cell response. Reportedly, nearly half the spike-specific TCRs target unmutated variant regions. Once two AZD1222 doses were given, Spike-specific TCR breadth and depth went up. Females made up more of the donors, who were largely white British, and clonal diversity may have come out too low.

V lost 2 bases and J lost 0, with 8 bases in between. CDR3 length: 15 residues. The germline V gene encodes CDR1 ENHRY and CDR2 SYGVKD. Generated by immunoSEQ multiplex PCR, the TCRdb table keeps only in-frame clones and is missing some. The sample records about 130,000 clones, 90% to 95% being singletons. In the case of this clone: Its matching antigen is unknown. Within the sample, other DNA sequences also encode this same CDR3.

The clonotype was recovered from an adult in good health. The chain employs TRBV10-3 and TRBJ2-1; tentative D call: TRBD2 (5 bases). Source: peripheral blood, taken on day 0 of AZD1222 vaccination. The CDR3, as DNA: TGTGCCATCAGTGAGACGGGAAGCTCCTACAATGAGCAGTTCTTC. Its translation is CAISETGSSYNEQFF.